These 20 T cell receptor beta chains originate from one sample sequenced in a study of siplizumab effects on memory and regulatory T cells (dated by TCRdb to about 2019). The library was prepared using the immunoSEQ multiplex PCR assay. The immuneACCESS repertoire file appears here via TCRdb, limited to in-frame rearrangements. These files lack a portion of the clones; in checked studies, under half of the deficit traces to unresolved V genes, and the cause of the others is not known. Recorded for this sample are around 87,000 clones; over 80% of them occurred a single time. Approximately 15% of the sample is held by the ten biggest clonotypes. Sequenced material: CD4+ T cells sorted from blood. These receptors originate from a human donor in good health.

This chain uses TRBV5-1 with TRBJ2-2; D is unresolved. CDR1 is SGHRS and CDR2 is YFSETQ in the germline V gene. Trimming cost V 4 bases and J 2 bases, with 12 bases left between them. The CDR3 is 15 amino acids. In DNA form, the CDR3 reads TGCGCCAGCAGCCTATCGGCTAGAAACACCGGGGAGCTGTTTTTT. Amino acid sequence: CASSLSARNTGELFF.

The gene calls are TRBV11-3 and TRBJ2-7; D unresolved. The germline V gene has CDR1 SGHNT and CDR2 YENEEA. Deletions cut 2 bases from V and 6 bases from J, with 11 bases between. This CDR3 is built from 13 residues. The CDR3 DNA follows: TGTGCCAGCAGCTTAACCCGCAGGAGCGAGCAGTACTTC. Translation: CASSLTRRSEQYF.

The V gene is TRBV29-1, the J gene TRBJ2-1; D not resolved. Trimming took off 6 bases at V and 5 bases at J, with 17 bases between the two ends. The CDR3 sequence is 14 residues long. In germline, CDR1 is SQVTM, CDR2 ANQGSEA. The DNA for the CDR3 is TGCAGCGTGGACGAGAGTCCCCTCCACAATGAGCAGTTCTTC. Its translation is CSVDESPLHNEQFF.

The chain carries TRBV19 and TRBJ1-5, with D maybe TRBD1 (6 bases). This CDR3 has 13 amino acids. Germline CDR1 reads LNHDA; CDR2 reads SQIVND (reference sequence). Trimming took off 3 bases at V and 5 bases at J, with 8 bases between the two ends. CDR3 protein: CASSMRGDQPQHF. CDR3 DNA: TGTGCCAGTAGTATGAGGGGGGATCAGCCCCAGCATTTT. The variable domain in full, completed from reference TRBV19 and TRBJ1-5, reads DGGITQSPKYLFRKEGQNVTLSCEQNLNHDAMYWYRQDPGQGLRLIYYSQIVNDFQKGDIAEGYSVSREKKESFPLTVTSAQKNPTAFYLCASSMRGDQPQHFGDGTRLSIL.

J is TRBJ2-5 and V is TRBV11-3; tentatively, D is TRBD1 or TRBD2 (6 bases each). Germline V gene sequence: CDR1 SGHNT, CDR2 YENEEA. This CDR3 comprises 15 residues. V lost 4 bases and J lost 5, with 17 bases in between. In nucleotides, the CDR3 is TGTGCCAGCAGCTCCGAGGGGGGCCCGGGGGAGACCCAGTACTTC. The encoded protein is CASSSEGGPGETQYF.

The chain recombines TRBV30 with TRBJ2-1, with unresolved D. Germline V gene lookup returns CDR1 GTSNPN and CDR2 SVGIG (reference sequence). The CDR3 has 13 amino acids. V was pared by 0 bases and J by 6 bases, with 9 bases between. In nucleotides, the CDR3 is TGTGCCTGGAGTGTACGGCGCCTCAATGAGCAGTTCTTC. Protein: CAWSVRRLNEQFF.

V and J are TRBV7-3 and TRBJ2-1; 8 bases match TRBD1. Looked up from germline, CDR1 is SGHTA and CDR2 is FQGTGA. Trimming removed 3 bases from V and 5 bases from J; junction bases left unmatched: 6. CDR3 length equals 15 residues. CDR3 coding DNA: TGTGCCAGCAGCTTTCAACAGGGGGGTAACAATGAGCAGTTCTTC. This gives the protein CASSFQQGGNNEQFF.

The chain has TRBV6-1 and TRBJ1-5; D not resolved. The CDR3 covers 12 residues. CDR1 and CDR2 (germline): MNHNS, SASEGT. Trimming left V 4 bases short and J 4 bases short, with 5 bases between. The CDR3 sequence is CASSGRNQPQHF. The CDR3 DNA reads as TGTGCCAGCAGTGGGAGAAATCAGCCCCAGCATTTT.

The genes are TRBV6-1 and TRBJ1-1, with 8 nucleotides matching TRBD1. Trimming took 3 bases from V and 3 from J; bases not matched to a gene: 6. CDR1 and CDR2 (germline): MNHNS, SASEGT. The CDR3 loop spans 15 amino acids. CDR3 protein: CASSEIDRGHTEAFF. The CDR3 DNA is TGTGCCAGCAGTGAGATCGACAGGGGCCACACTGAAGCTTTCTTT.

Points on this clone: Other DNA sequences from this sample encode an identical CDR3 as well. V usage is TRBV28 and J usage is TRBJ2-6, with D tentatively TRBD1 (6 bases). The CDR3 extends over 15 amino acids. V was shortened by 6 bases and J by 4 bases, with 13 bases between the two germline ends. Germline CDR1 and CDR2: MDHEN and SYDVKM. The CDR3, as DNA: TGTGCCAGCAGCCTACAGGGTTCCGGGGCCAACGTCCTGACTTTC. Amino acids: CASSLQGSGANVLTF.

The chain joins TRBV9 to TRBJ1-4, with TRBD1 as a possible D gene (5 bases). V lost 2 bases and J lost 3, with 8 bases in between. This CDR3 contains 14 residues. CDR1 and CDR2 from the germline V gene are SGDLS and YYNGEE. CDR3 amino acids: CASSVGVSNEKLFF. As DNA, the CDR3 is TGTGCCAGCAGCGTGGGGGTGTCTAATGAAAAACTGTTTTTT.

V and J are TRBV28 and TRBJ1-2; D not resolved. The CDR3 loop spans 13 amino acids. The germline CDR1 and CDR2 sequences are MDHEN and SYDVKM. Trimming cost V 6 bases and J 6 bases, with 14 bases left between them. As DNA, the CDR3 is TGTGCCAGCAGCCCCGGCGGGATCGATGGCTACACCTTC. It translates to CASSPGGIDGYTF.

This chain uses TRBV11-2 with TRBJ2-3; TRBD2 aligns across 9 bases. The CDR3 consists of 14 residues. Germline V gene sequence: CDR1 SGHAT, CDR2 FQNNGV. V lost 5 bases and J lost 7; bases outside the gene matches: 7. The CDR3 protein is CASSQGTSWNTQYF. CDR3 DNA sequence: TGTGCCAGCAGCCAAGGGACTAGCTGGAATACGCAGTATTTT. The full variable domain, its missing parts supplied by reference TRBV11-2 and TRBJ2-3, is EAGVAQSPRYKIIEKRQSVAFWCNPISGHATLYWYQQILGQGPKLLIQFQNNGVVDDSQLPKDRFSAERLKGVDSTLKIQPAKLEDSAVYLCASSQGTSWNTQYFGPGTRLTVL.

This sequence joins TRBV7-3 and TRBJ1-2, with D possibly matching TRBD1 (6 bases). Per germline, CDR1 SGHTA and CDR2 FQGTGA. Trimming cost V 5 bases and J 0 bases, with 16 bases left between them. The CDR3 runs 16 residues. This CDR3 reads CASSSRDKIANYGYTF. The DNA of the CDR3 is TGTGCCAGCAGCAGCCGGGACAAAATAGCTAACTATGGCTACACCTTC.

This chain connects TRBV29-1 to TRBJ2-3; 7 bases match TRBD2. V trimming: 5 bases; J trimming: 4 bases; junction bases outside the gene matches: 9. CDR1 SQVTM and CDR2 ANQGSEA come from the germline V gene. The CDR3 length is 14 residues. CDR3 residues: CSVKLAWGSDTQYF. CDR3 DNA: TGCAGCGTTAAACTAGCGTGGGGGTCAGATACGCAGTATTTT.

This clone was observed a handful of times. This sequence joins TRBV4-3 and TRBJ1-3; TRBD1 might be the D (5 bases). From germline, CDR1 is LGHNA and CDR2 YSLEER. The V end was cut by 4 bases, the J end by 4 bases, with 14 bases between. The CDR3 sequence is 15 residues long. CDR3 sequence (DNA): TGCGCCAGCAGCCCCACCCAGGGATACGGAAACACCATATATTTT. It translates to CASSPTQGYGNTIYF.

The chain uses TRBV11-2 and TRBJ2-2, with 9 bases aligning to TRBD2. J was trimmed by 0 bases and V by 6 bases; bases with no gene match: 5. CDR1 SGHAT and CDR2 FQNNGV come from the germline V gene. The CDR3 covers 16 residues. CDR3: CASRPLAGTNTGELFF. Here the CDR3 DNA reads TGTGCCAGCAGACCTCTAGCGGGGACGAACACCGGGGAGCTGTTTTTT.

This clone has just one count. The rearrangement joins TRBV5-1 to TRBJ2-2; no definite D call. CDR1 SGHRS and CDR2 YFSETQ come from the germline V gene. Trimming stripped 3 bases from V and 0 bases from J, with 9 bases between. The CDR3 length is 15 residues. The CDR3 spells CASSSVLSNTGELFF. As DNA, the CDR3 is TGCGCCAGCAGCTCAGTACTATCGAACACCGGGGAGCTGTTTTTT.

The rearrangement links TRBV28 to TRBJ2-1; 8 bases are a match to TRBD1. V was clipped by 7 bases and J by 10 bases; unmatched bases: 6. CDR3 length: 12 residues. CDR1 and CDR2 (germline): MDHEN, SYDVKM. The CDR3 region is CASKNTGGEQFF. CDR3 DNA sequence: TGTGCCAGCAAAAACACAGGGGGGGAGCAGTTCTTC.

This clone has just one count. The chain has TRBV30 and TRBJ2-1; no clear D. The germline CDR1 and CDR2 sequences are GTSNPN and SVGIG (reference sequence). The CDR3 runs to 11 residues. With 2 bases removed from V and 7 bases from J, the gap between germline ends came to 6 bases. This chain's CDR3 is CAWSPRNEQFF. CDR3 nucleotide sequence: TGTGCCTGGAGTCCCAGGAATGAGCAGTTCTTC.